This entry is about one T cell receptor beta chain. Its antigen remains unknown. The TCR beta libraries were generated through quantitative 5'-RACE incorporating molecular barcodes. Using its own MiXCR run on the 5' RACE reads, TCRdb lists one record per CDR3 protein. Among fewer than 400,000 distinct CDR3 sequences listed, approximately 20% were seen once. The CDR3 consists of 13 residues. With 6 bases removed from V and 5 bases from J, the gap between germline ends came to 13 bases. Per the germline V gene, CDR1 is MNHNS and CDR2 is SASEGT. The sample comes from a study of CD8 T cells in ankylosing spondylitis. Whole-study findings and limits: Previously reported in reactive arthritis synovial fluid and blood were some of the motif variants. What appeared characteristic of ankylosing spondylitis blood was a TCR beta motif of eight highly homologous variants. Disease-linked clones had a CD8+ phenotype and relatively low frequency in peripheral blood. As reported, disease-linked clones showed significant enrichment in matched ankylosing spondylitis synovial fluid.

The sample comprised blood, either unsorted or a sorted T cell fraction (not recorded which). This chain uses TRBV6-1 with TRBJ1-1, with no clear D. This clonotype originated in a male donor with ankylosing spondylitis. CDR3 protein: CASSSPGVTEAFF. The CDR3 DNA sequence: TGTGCCAGCAGCTCCCCCGGGGTGACTGAAGCTTTCTTT.